The rows below give T cell receptor beta chains drawn from one sample of a study of cytomegalovirus exposure and HLA in healthy donors. Only in-frame clones appear in the TCRdb table, and some are missing; sequencing was by immunoSEQ multiplex PCR. The sample has around 130,000 clones; around 8.5% are singletons. Sequencing used PBMCs. The receptors were sampled from a man aged 40-55 years in good health and CMV-seronegative. Each CDR3 is given with its conserved first and last residue. Fields, in order: V gene, clone size, D gene, J gene, CDR3 DNA, CDR3 protein. D genes are given only for firm matches. Clone size appears in some rows only: once, few, many, or a class for an expanded clone.

v_call: TRBV29-1
clone_size: .
d_call: TRBD1
j_call: TRBJ1-4
cdr3_nt: TGCAGCGTTGAAGCCGGGACAGGGGGCGGTGAAAAACTGTTTTTT
cdr3_aa: CSVEAGTGGGEKLFF

v_call: TRBV6-4
clone_size: few
d_call: .
j_call: TRBJ1-5
cdr3_nt: TGTGCCAGCAGCGTCCTCCAGGGCCAGCCCCAGCATTTT
cdr3_aa: CASSVLQGQPQHF

v_call: TRBV5-1
clone_size: few
d_call: TRBD1
j_call: TRBJ1-6
cdr3_nt: TGCGCCAGCAGCTTGGCCCAGGGGGCGCAGCGACCCCTCCACTTT
cdr3_aa: CASSLAQGAQRPLHF

v_call: TRBV6-5
clone_size: few
d_call: TRBD2
j_call: TRBJ2-7
cdr3_nt: TGTGCCAGCAGTATAGCGGGGGGGCCCTACGAGCAGTACTTC
cdr3_aa: CASSIAGGPYEQYF

v_call: TRBV18
clone_size: .
d_call: .
j_call: TRBJ1-6
cdr3_nt: TGTGCCAGCTCACCAGGGACTACCCAACATTCACCCCTCCACTTT
cdr3_aa: CASSPGTTQHSPLHF

v_call: TRBV5-4
clone_size: few
d_call: TRBD2
j_call: TRBJ2-2
cdr3_nt: TGTGCCAGCAGCTCGGGGGGTACAACGAACACCGGGGAGCTGTTTTTT
cdr3_aa: CASSSGGTTNTGELFF

v_call: TRBV6-5
clone_size: few
d_call: TRBD2
j_call: TRBJ2-1
cdr3_nt: TGTGCCAGCAGGGAGACTCTCGGGGGGAACAATGAGCAGTTCTTC
cdr3_aa: CASRETLGGNNEQFF

v_call: TRBV5-4
clone_size: .
d_call: .
j_call: TRBJ1-2
cdr3_nt: TGTGCCAGCAGGAACTGGGCCTTCGGACGGGGCTATGGCTACACCTTC
cdr3_aa: CASRNWAFGRGYGYTF

v_call: TRBV9
clone_size: .
d_call: .
j_call: TRBJ2-3
cdr3_nt: TGTGCCAGCATGCCAGGGCCCACAGATACGCAGTATTTT
cdr3_aa: CASMPGPTDTQYF

v_call: TRBV5-1
clone_size: .
d_call: TRBD1
j_call: TRBJ1-4
cdr3_nt: TGCGCCAGCAGCTTGGCCGGACAGGGTGGGGAAAAACTGTTTTTT
cdr3_aa: CASSLAGQGGEKLFF

v_call: TRBV19
clone_size: .
d_call: .
j_call: TRBJ1-6
cdr3_nt: TGTGCCAGTAGTGCCCCCCCGGGGGCCCTCCACTTT
cdr3_aa: CASSAPPGALHF

v_call: TRBV15
clone_size: few
d_call: .
j_call: TRBJ2-3
cdr3_nt: TGTGCCACCAGCAGAGGGAGGTTGGGGGGAACAGATACGCAGTATTTT
cdr3_aa: CATSRGRLGGTDTQYF

v_call: TRBV10-3
clone_size: few
d_call: TRBD1
j_call: TRBJ2-7
cdr3_nt: TGTGCCATCAGGGAAACAGGGGGCGAATACGAGCAGTACTTC
cdr3_aa: CAIRETGGEYEQYF

v_call: TRBV6-5
clone_size: few
d_call: .
j_call: TRBJ1-6
cdr3_nt: TGTGCCAGCAGTTACCTCCAGACTAATAATTCACCCCTCCACTTT
cdr3_aa: CASSYLQTNNSPLHF

v_call: TRBV2
clone_size: few
d_call: TRBD1
j_call: TRBJ1-2
cdr3_nt: TGTGCCAGCCAGGACAGGGCAAGGGGCTACACCTTC
cdr3_aa: CASQDRARGYTF

v_call: TRBV30
clone_size: few
d_call: .
j_call: TRBJ1-1
cdr3_nt: TGTGCCTGGACCACAGGGACGGGGAACACTGAAGCTTTCTTT
cdr3_aa: CAWTTGTGNTEAFF

v_call: TRBV9
clone_size: .
d_call: .
j_call: TRBJ1-4
cdr3_nt: TGTGCCAGCAGCGACAGGGTTGGGGAAAAACTGTTTTTT
cdr3_aa: CASSDRVGEKLFF

v_call: TRBV2
clone_size: few
d_call: .
j_call: TRBJ2-7
cdr3_nt: TGTGCCAGCAGTGAAGCGCTCAGAGGATCCTACGAGCAGTACTTC
cdr3_aa: CASSEALRGSYEQYF

v_call: TRBV5-6
clone_size: .
d_call: TRBD1
j_call: TRBJ1-2
cdr3_nt: TGTGCCAGCAGCCCTACGGGACAGGGGGTTGGCTACACCTTC
cdr3_aa: CASSPTGQGVGYTF

v_call: TRBV13
clone_size: .
d_call: TRBD1
j_call: TRBJ1-6
cdr3_nt: TGTGCCAGCAGGGGACAGGGGGCCTTGTATTCACCCCTCCACTTT
cdr3_aa: CASRGQGALYSPLHF

v_call: TRBV10-2
clone_size: .
d_call: TRBD2
j_call: TRBJ2-3
cdr3_nt: TGCGCCAGCAGCCTTGGACTAGCCGACCTTTTATCCACAGATACGCAGTATTTT
cdr3_aa: CASSLGLADLLSTDTQYF

v_call: TRBV2
clone_size: .
d_call: TRBD1
j_call: TRBJ2-3
cdr3_nt: TGTGCCAGCAGTGTCACGGGGGACAGGGGGCCCTCCGATACGCAGTATTTT
cdr3_aa: CASSVTGDRGPSDTQYF

v_call: TRBV29-1
clone_size: .
d_call: TRBD1
j_call: TRBJ1-1
cdr3_nt: TGCAGCGTCGAGGAGACAGGGGCGAACACTGAAGCTTTCTTT
cdr3_aa: CSVEETGANTEAFF